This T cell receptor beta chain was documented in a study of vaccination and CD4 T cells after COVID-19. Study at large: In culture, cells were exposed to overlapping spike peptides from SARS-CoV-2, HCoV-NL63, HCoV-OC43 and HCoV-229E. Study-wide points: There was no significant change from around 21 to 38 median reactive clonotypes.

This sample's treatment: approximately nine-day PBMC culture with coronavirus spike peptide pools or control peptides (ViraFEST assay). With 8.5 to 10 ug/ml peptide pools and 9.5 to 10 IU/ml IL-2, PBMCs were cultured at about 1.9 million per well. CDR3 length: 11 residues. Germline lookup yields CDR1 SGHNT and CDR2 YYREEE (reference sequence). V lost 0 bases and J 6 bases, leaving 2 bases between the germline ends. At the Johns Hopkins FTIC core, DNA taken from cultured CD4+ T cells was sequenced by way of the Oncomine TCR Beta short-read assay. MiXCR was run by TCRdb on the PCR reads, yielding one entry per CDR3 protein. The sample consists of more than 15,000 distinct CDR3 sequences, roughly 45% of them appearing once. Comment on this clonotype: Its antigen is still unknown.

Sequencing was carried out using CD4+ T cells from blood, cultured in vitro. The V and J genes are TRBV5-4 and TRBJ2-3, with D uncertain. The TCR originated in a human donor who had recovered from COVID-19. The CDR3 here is CASSLEDTQYF. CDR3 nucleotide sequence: TGTGCCAGCAGCTTGGAGGATACGCAGTATTTT. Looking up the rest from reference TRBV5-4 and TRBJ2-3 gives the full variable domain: ETGVTQSPTHLIKTRGQQVTLRCSSQSGHNTVSWYQQALGQGPQFIFQYYREEENGRGNFPPRFSGLQFPNYSSELNVNALELDDSALYLCASSLEDTQYFGPGTRLTVL.